These 7 T cell receptor beta chains came from one sample sequenced in a study of OX40 agonist ivuxolimab in advanced cancers. Clones were sequenced by immunoSEQ multiplex PCR, and TCRdb holds only the in-frame ones, with some missing. The sample shows 20,000 to 25,000 clones, more than 75% of them seen only once. Material: CD4+ or CD8+ T cells sorted from blood, obtained in a trial of the OX40 agonist ivuxolimab. Receptors originate from an adult with an advanced solid tumor such as melanoma, head and neck, liver or kidney cancer.

J is TRBJ2-1 and V is TRBV7-2; the match to TRBD2 covers 8 bases. Germline V gene data show CDR1 as SGHTA and CDR2 as FQGNSA. This CDR3 spans 13 amino acids. The V segment lost 5 bases and the J segment 9 bases; nucleotides outside the gene matches: 6. CDR3 residues: CASSLGTRGEQFF. The CDR3 bases are TGTGCCAGCAGCCTCGGGACTAGGGGTGAGCAGTTCTTC.

The rearrangement joins TRBV30 to TRBJ1-5; no clear D. This CDR3 comprises 14 residues. CDR1 GTSNPN and CDR2 SVGIG come from the germline V gene (reference sequence). Trimming pared 7 bases from V and 2 bases from J, leaving 15 bases between. CDR3 residues: CAFATPPRNQPQHF. Here the CDR3 DNA reads TGTGCCTTCGCGACACCTCCGCGCAATCAGCCCCAGCATTTT. Complete variable domain (other parts from reference TRBV30 and TRBJ1-5): SQTIHQWPATLVQPVGSPLSLECTVEGTSNPNLYWYRQAAGRGLQLLFYSVGIGQISSEVPQNLSASRPQDRQFILSSKKLLLSDSGFYLCAFATPPRNQPQHFGDGTRLSIL.

The chain has TRBV7-6 and TRBJ2-3; D is perhaps TRBD1 (5 bases). The CDR3 is made up of 15 amino acids. Trimming took off 6 bases at V and 2 bases at J, with 15 bases between the two ends. Germline V lookup: CDR1 SGHVS, CDR2 FNYEAQ. The CDR3 is CASRPTVGLTDTQYF. In nucleotides, the CDR3 is TGTGCCAGCAGACCCACAGTGGGGCTCACAGATACGCAGTATTTT.

The chain carries TRBV19 and TRBJ2-5; D is perhaps TRBD1 or TRBD2 (5 bases each). Germline V gene lookup returns CDR1 LNHDA and CDR2 SQIVND (reference sequence). Trimming removed 3 bases at V and 2 bases at J, with 13 bases between. The CDR3 length is 15 residues. CDR3 nucleotide sequence: TGTGCCAGTAGTATGGGACGGATTGTTCAAGAGACCCAGTACTTC. Encoded protein: CASSMGRIVQETQYF.

In its sample, this clone was seen a few times. V and J are TRBV5-8 and TRBJ1-2; 7 bases line up with TRBD1. Germline V gene sequence: CDR1 SGHTS, CDR2 YDEGEE. The V gene end was trimmed by 0 bases and the J gene end by 6 bases; junction bases not matched to a gene: 2. There are 13 residues in the CDR3. The CDR3 loop is CASSLGQGDGYTF. In nucleotides, the CDR3 is TGTGCCAGCAGCTTGGGACAGGGAGATGGCTACACCTTC.

The chain is built from TRBV4-1 and TRBJ1-2, with 7 nucleotides matching TRBD1. Looked up from germline, CDR1 is MGHRA and CDR2 is YSYEKL. The CDR3 is 15 amino acids. With V trimmed by 2 bases and J by 2 bases, 5 bases remained unmatched. The DNA of the CDR3 is TGCGCCAGCAGCCAAACCTCGACAGGGAACTATGGCTACACCTTC. Amino acid sequence: CASSQTSTGNYGYTF.

V gene TRBV28 combines with J gene TRBJ2-5; D is possibly TRBD1 or TRBD2 (5 bases each). The closer fit of TRBJ2-7 to the DNA end suggests the J call may be wrong. There are 14 residues in the CDR3. The V gene's germline CDR1 is MDHEN and CDR2 SYDVKM. The CDR3 sequence: CASSPTGTTYEQYF. For the CDR3, the DNA is TGTGCCAGCAGTCCAACCGGGACGACCTACGAGCAGTACTTC.